This entry describes one T cell receptor (beta chain). In the original analysis: Reference gene primer amplification yielded estimated nucleated cell counts. Clones were read by immunoSEQ multiplex PCR, and TCRdb kept only the in-frame ones, dropping some. The V and J calls and clone size are taken from that table; D and trimming were inferred from the DNA. The table has more than 200,000 clones, under 95% seen once. This CDR3 is 14 amino acids long. With 12 bases removed from V and 5 bases from J, the gap between germline ends came to 20 bases. Germline values: CDR1 KGHDR, CDR2 SFDVKD. This entry is derived from a study of blood T cell repertoires in COVID-19. Turning to the study itself: Acute-phase and convalescent COVID-19 samples originated in the United States, Italy and Spain.

This TCR came from a woman between 18 and 29 years old who had recovered from COVID-19. The chain links TRBV24-1 to TRBJ2-3; D possibly corresponds to TRBD2 (6 bases). Sequenced: PBMCs or T cells enriched from blood (not recorded which). DNA for the CDR3: TGTGCCGCCGCCCAAGGAGGGGAGAGAGATACGCAGTATTTT. Encoded protein: CAAAQGGERDTQYF.